This entry lists 24 T cell receptor beta chains sequenced from one sample in a study of T-cell memory formation after mild COVID-19. Using its own MiXCR run on the 5' RACE reads, TCRdb lists one record per CDR3 protein. The sample holds almost 250,000 distinct CDR3 sequences, approximately 15% seen once. Material: PBMCs or a T cell subset sorted from them (not recorded which). The source of these receptors is an adult woman who had mild COVID-19 (a few samples of this study predate the infection). Cell type and time point are not known.

This clonotype was counted once. One end of the junction varies from germline; a read error may be responsible. The rearrangement joins TRBV12-3 or TRBV12-4 to TRBJ2-2; tentative D call: TRBD1 (5 bases). The CDR3 has 16 amino acids. In nucleotides, the CDR3 is TGCGCCAGCAGTTTATCAGGGTTGCAAGGGGCCGGGGAGCTGTTTTTT. Its protein product is CASSLSGLQGAGELFF.

This clonotype was recorded at least ten times. The chain has TRBV24-1 and TRBJ2-1; D call uncertain. The CDR3 totals 15 residues. V was trimmed by 4 bases and J by 7 bases, leaving 16 bases between them. The V gene's germline CDR1 is KGHDR and CDR2 SFDVKD. CDR3 sequence: CATSDPGLKRNEQFF. The CDR3 DNA reads as TGTGCCACCAGTGACCCCGGGTTAAAGAGGAATGAGCAGTTCTTC.

The chain links TRBV28 to TRBJ2-7; D remains ambiguous. V was cut by 5 bases and J by 4 bases, with 9 bases left in between. The CDR3 totals 12 residues. The germline V gene has CDR1 MDHEN and CDR2 SYDVKM. The CDR3 coding sequence is TGTGCCAGCAGTGCCTTCGGTTACGAGCAGTACTTC. Translation gives CASSAFGYEQYF. Based on the CDR3 plus reference TRBV28 and TRBJ2-7, the full variable domain is DVKVTQSSRYLVKRTGEKVFLECVQDMDHENMFWYRQDPGLGLRLIYFSYDVKMKEKGDIPEGYSVSREKKERFSLILESASTNQTSMYLCASSAFGYEQYFGPGTRLTVT.

J is TRBJ2-3 and V is TRBV7-3; TRBD2 might be the D (7 bases). V lost 5 bases and J 0 bases, leaving 18 bases between the germline ends. The CDR3 runs to 17 residues. Germline CDR1 is SGHTA and CDR2 is FQGTGA. The CDR3 nucleotides are TGTGCCAGCAGCCCCCAGGGGCGGGGGAAGAGCACAGATACGCAGTATTTT. As protein: CASSPQGRGKSTDTQYF.

This clonotype was counted ten times or more. This chain links TRBV24-1 with TRBJ1-5, with D tentatively TRBD1 (6 bases). V lost 9 bases, J lost 3 bases, and 11 bases lay in between. Germline CDR1 and CDR2: KGHDR and SFDVKD. This CDR3 is 13 amino acids long. DNA of the CDR3: TGTGCCACCTCGGACAGCCTCAATCAGCCCCAGCATTTT. Residues: CATSDSLNQPQHF.

This chain connects TRBV30 to TRBJ1-5; no reliable D call. V was clipped by 2 bases and J by 2 bases, with 7 bases between them. Germline V gives CDR1 GTSNPN, CDR2 SVGIG (reference sequence). The CDR3 has 13 amino acids. Written as DNA, the CDR3 is TGTGCCTGGAGTTGGGGTGGCAATCAGCCCCAGCATTTT. Amino acids: CAWSWGGNQPQHF.

The chain joins TRBV12-3 or TRBV12-4 to TRBJ2-5, with D possibly being TRBD2 (6 bases). With 6 bases removed from V and 3 bases from J, the gap between germline ends came to 23 bases. The CDR3 length is 17 residues. Here the CDR3 reads CASSPQRRAWEKETQYF. CDR3 sequence (DNA): TGTGCCAGCAGCCCCCAACGGAGGGCTTGGGAAAAAGAGACCCAGTACTTC.

This clonotype was picked up a small number of times. The rearrangement links TRBV2 to TRBJ2-2; 9 nucleotides agree with TRBD1. CDR1 SNHLY and CDR2 FYNNEI come from the germline V gene. With V trimmed by 3 bases and J by 2 bases, 1 base remained unmatched. The CDR3 extends over 15 amino acids. In DNA form, the CDR3 reads TGTGCCAGCAGTGAGGGACAGGGAAACACCGGGGAGCTGTTTTTT. Its translation is CASSEGQGNTGELFF. Filled out from reference TRBV2 and TRBJ2-2, the complete variable domain reads EPEVTQTPSHQVTQMGQEVILRCVPISNHLYFYWYRQILGQKVEFLVSFYNNEISEKSEIFDDQFSVERPDGSNFTLKIRSTKLEDSAMYFCASSEGQGNTGELFFGEGSRLTVL.

There are a few counts of this clonotype. The V call is TRBV20-1, the J call TRBJ2-3; a possible D gene is TRBD1 (5 bases). V was cut by 2 bases and J by 3 bases, with 12 bases left in between. The germline gives CDR1 DFQATT, CDR2 SNEGSKA (reference sequence). CDR3 size: 14 residues. The CDR3 spells CSARQGLRTDTQYF. CDR3 in DNA: TGCAGTGCTAGACAGGGCTTAAGAACAGATACGCAGTATTTT.

The CDR3 spells CAWSRPGTYNEQFF. CDR3 bases: TGTGCCTGGAGCCGCCCAGGTACCTACAATGAGCAGTTCTTC. This chain connects TRBV30 to TRBJ2-1; D unclear. Trimming shortened V by 3 bases and J by 2 bases, and 11 bases separated the two germline ends. Germline CDR1 GTSNPN, CDR2 SVGIG (reference sequence). The length of the CDR3 is 14 residues.

V is TRBV11-2 and J is TRBJ1-5; 9 bases fit TRBD1. This CDR3 is 19 amino acids long. V dropped 5 bases and J dropped 3; count of bases not matched to a gene: 17. Germline V gene lookup returns CDR1 SGHAT and CDR2 FQNNGV. CDR3 residues: CASSTTPQGARVNNQPQHF. In nucleotides, the CDR3 is TGTGCCAGCAGCACCACCCCACAGGGGGCTCGGGTTAACAATCAGCCCCAGCATTTT.

The gene calls are TRBV13 and TRBJ2-7; perhaps TRBD1 as D (6 bases). Germline CDR1 reads PRHDT; CDR2 reads FYEKMQ (reference sequence). The CDR3 runs to 16 residues. V shed 5 bases and J shed 0 bases, with 17 bases lying between them. Here the CDR3 DNA reads TGTGCCAGCAGCGATTATTCAGGGGCCAGCTCCTACGAGCAGTACTTC. It translates to CASSDYSGASSYEQYF.

The V gene is TRBV28, the J gene TRBJ1-5, with TRBD1 identical over 10 bases. The germline V gene has CDR1 MDHEN and CDR2 SYDVKM. This CDR3 comprises 21 residues. Trimming cost V 5 bases and J 1 base; bases outside gene matches: 20. CDR3 region: CASSPGTGVLWGQQSNQPQHF. CDR3 sequence (DNA): TGTGCCAGCAGTCCCGGGACAGGGGTTCTTTGGGGCCAACAGAGCAATCAGCCCCAGCATTTT.

Here the CDR3 DNA reads TGCAGCGCCTTCCGGACAGGGGGAAACACCATATATTTT. This encodes CSAFRTGGNTIYF. V is TRBV29-1 and J is TRBJ1-3, with TRBD1 matching over 8 bases. The CDR3 has 13 amino acids. Trimming at V came to 7 bases and at J to 4 bases, leaving 6 bases not matched to a gene. Germline V gene data show CDR1 as SQVTM and CDR2 as ANQGSEA.

V usage is TRBV7-2 and J usage is TRBJ1-3; TRBD1 matches 9 bases. The CDR3 contains 16 residues. Germline loops: CDR1 SGHTA, CDR2 FQGNSA. V was pared by 2 bases and J by 4 bases, with 6 bases of the junction left unmatched. CDR3 region: CASSLLTGGIGNTIYF. The CDR3 DNA sequence: TGTGCCAGCAGCTTATTGACAGGGGGAATAGGAAACACCATATATTTT.

The chain is built from TRBV6-5 and TRBJ1-6; 8 positions agree with TRBD1. V was clipped by 5 bases and J by 0 bases; unmatched bases: 6. CDR1 MNHEY and CDR2 SVGAGI come from the germline V gene. This CDR3 comprises 17 residues. The chain's CDR3 is CASSRQGPSSYNSPLHF. The CDR3, as DNA: TGTGCCAGCAGTCGACAGGGGCCGAGCTCCTATAATTCACCCCTCCACTTT.

There are a few counts of this clonotype. The chain uses TRBV6-2 or TRBV6-3 and TRBJ2-2; D is unclear. Trimming took off 7 bases at V and 4 bases at J, with 10 bases between the two ends. Looked up from germline, CDR1 is MNHEY and CDR2 is SVGEGT. This CDR3 has 13 residues. CDR3 DNA: TGTGCCAGCACCTTGACCCCCACCGGGGAGCTGTTTTTT. This sequence encodes CASTLTPTGELFF.

This rearrangement joins TRBV9 to TRBJ1-2; D is ambiguous. The CDR3 extends over 14 amino acids. In germline, CDR1 is SGDLS, CDR2 YYNGEE. The ends were cut back, 0 bases at V and 6 bases at J, with 12 bases in the middle. The CDR3 DNA follows: TGTGCCAGCAGCGTAGCACCAGTGCAGGATGGCTACACCTTC. Its translation is CASSVAPVQDGYTF.

This chain uses TRBV5-1 with TRBJ2-3; 8 bases line up with TRBD2. CDR3 length: 16 residues. Germline CDR1 reads SGHRS; CDR2 reads YFSETQ. The ends lost 3 bases at V and 2 bases at J; junction bases unmatched: 8. As DNA, the CDR3 is TGCGCCAGCAGCTCGGGACTAGTTGGAACCACAGATACGCAGTATTTT. It encodes CASSSGLVGTTDTQYF.

V is TRBV7-2 and J is TRBJ2-7; 9 bases line up with TRBD2. Losses at the gene ends were 5 bases for V and 7 bases for J; bases not matched to a gene: 3. Germline lookup yields CDR1 SGHTA and CDR2 FQGNSA. The CDR3 spans 12 residues. This CDR3 reads CASSGGRGEQYF. The CDR3 DNA follows: TGTGCCAGCAGCGGCGGGAGGGGGGAGCAGTACTTC.

V and J are TRBV7-6 and TRBJ2-5; no clear D gene. The CDR3 extends over 11 amino acids. Trimming removed 4 bases from V and 6 bases from J, with 6 bases in between. Germline V lookup: CDR1 SGHVS, CDR2 FNYEAQ. Here the CDR3 DNA reads TGTGCCAGCAGCTCCCCCCAGACCCAGTACTTC. Protein product: CASSSPQTQYF. Full variable domain (missing parts from reference TRBV7-6 and TRBJ2-5): GAGVSQSPRYKVTKRGQDVALRCDPISGHVSLYWYRQALGQGPEFLTYFNYEAQQDKSGLPNDRFSAERPEGSISTLTIQRTEQRDSAMYRCASSSPQTQYFGPGTRLLVL.

This clonotype has just a few counts. V and J are TRBV3-1 and TRBJ1-3; D ambiguous. Germline values: CDR1 LGHDT, CDR2 YNNKEL (reference sequence). Trimming took 2 bases from V and 4 from J, leaving 3 bases between them. The CDR3 is made up of 12 amino acids. The CDR3 DNA reads TGTGCCAGCAGCCAATACGGAAACACCATATATTTT. Translation gives CASSQYGNTIYF.

The rearrangement links TRBV6-5 to TRBJ2-3; 7 positions match TRBD2. This CDR3 has 19 amino acids. V was clipped by 4 bases and J by 4 bases; unmatched bases: 20. Germline loops: CDR1 MNHEY, CDR2 SVGAGI. This CDR3 is CASSSPTSAKGVASDTQYF. The CDR3 DNA is TGTGCCAGCAGTTCTCCCACTAGCGCGAAGGGAGTTGCATCAGATACGCAGTATTTT.

This rearrangement joins TRBV12-3 or TRBV12-4 to TRBJ2-3; the match to TRBD2 covers 8 bases. With V trimmed by 6 bases and J by 1 base, 6 bases remained unmatched. This CDR3 region has 15 residues. In DNA, the CDR3 is TGTGCCAGCAGGGGAGCGGGAGTGGGCACAGATACGCAGTATTTT. This sequence encodes CASRGAGVGTDTQYF.